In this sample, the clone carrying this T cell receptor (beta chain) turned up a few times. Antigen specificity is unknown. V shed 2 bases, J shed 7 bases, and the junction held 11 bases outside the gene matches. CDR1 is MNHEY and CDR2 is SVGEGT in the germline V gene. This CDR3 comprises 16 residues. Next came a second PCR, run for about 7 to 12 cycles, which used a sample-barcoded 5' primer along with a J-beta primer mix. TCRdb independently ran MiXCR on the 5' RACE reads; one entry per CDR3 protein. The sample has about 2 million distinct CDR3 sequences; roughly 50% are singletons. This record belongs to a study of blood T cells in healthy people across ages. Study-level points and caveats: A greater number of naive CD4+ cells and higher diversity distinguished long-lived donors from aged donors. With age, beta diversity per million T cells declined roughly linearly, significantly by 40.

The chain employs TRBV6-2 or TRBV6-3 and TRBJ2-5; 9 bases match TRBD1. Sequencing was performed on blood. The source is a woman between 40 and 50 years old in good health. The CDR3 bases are TGTGCCAGCAGTTACGCCGGGACAGGGCGTATGGGGACCCAGTACTTC. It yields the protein CASSYAGTGRMGTQYF.